This T cell receptor (beta chain) is drawn from a study of PD-L1 blockade in urothelial cancer. The overall study: In the patient group, about 85% of the roughly 29 were males with bladder-origin urothelial cancer.

This CDR3 region has 16 residues. The germline V gene encodes CDR1 GTSNPN and CDR2 SVGIG (reference sequence). V dropped 2 bases and J dropped 1; count of bases not matched to a gene: 9. Time point meaning: peripheral blood 6 weeks after treatment start. Clones were read by immunoSEQ multiplex PCR, and TCRdb kept only the in-frame ones, dropping some. The data contain about 48,000 clones, approximately 83% of them seen just once; the ten biggest clones take up 8.5% to 12%. The input for sequencing was PBMCs, taken around atezolizumab (anti-PD-L1) treatment. This chain joins TRBV30 and TRBJ1-1; 8 bases are a match to TRBD1. The origin of this receptor is a man aged 55-75 years with urothelial cancer. CDR3 nucleotide sequence: TGTGCCTGGAGTCGGACAGGGTGGAGGGCGAACACTGAAGCTTTCTTT. Its protein product is CAWSRTGWRANTEAFF.